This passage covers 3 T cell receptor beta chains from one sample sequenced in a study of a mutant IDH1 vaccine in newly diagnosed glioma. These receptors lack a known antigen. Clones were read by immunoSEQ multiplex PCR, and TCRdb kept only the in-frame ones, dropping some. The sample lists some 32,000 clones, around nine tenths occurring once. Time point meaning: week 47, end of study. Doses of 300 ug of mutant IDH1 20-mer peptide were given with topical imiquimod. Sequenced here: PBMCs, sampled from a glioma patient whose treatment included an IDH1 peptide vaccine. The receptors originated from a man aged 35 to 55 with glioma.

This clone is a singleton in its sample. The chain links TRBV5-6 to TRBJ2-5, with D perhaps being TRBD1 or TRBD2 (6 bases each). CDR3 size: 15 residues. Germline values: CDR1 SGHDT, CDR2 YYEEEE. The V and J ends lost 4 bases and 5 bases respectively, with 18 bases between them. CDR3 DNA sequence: TGTGCCAGCAGCGCCTTAGGGGGGCTGGGGGAGACCCAGTACTTC. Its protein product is CASSALGGLGETQYF.

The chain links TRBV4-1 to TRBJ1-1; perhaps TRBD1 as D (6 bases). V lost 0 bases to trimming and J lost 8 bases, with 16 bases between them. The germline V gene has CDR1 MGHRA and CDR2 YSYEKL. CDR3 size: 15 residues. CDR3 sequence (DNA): TGCGCCAGCAGCCAAGATCTAGTTTCAGGGACAGAAGCTTTCTTT. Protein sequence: CASSQDLVSGTEAFF.

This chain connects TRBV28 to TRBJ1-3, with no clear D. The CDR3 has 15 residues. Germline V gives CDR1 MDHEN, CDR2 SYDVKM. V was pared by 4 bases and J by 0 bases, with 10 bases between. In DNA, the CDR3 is TGTGCCAGCAGTTACCCCGGAGCCTCTGGAAACACCATATATTTT. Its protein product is CASSYPGASGNTIYF.